This TCR beta chain was identified during a study of cytomegalovirus exposure and HLA in healthy donors. The PCR was carried out with 60 Vbeta primers and 13 Jbeta primers. This table comes from immunoSEQ multiplex PCR, and its TCRdb copy is limited to in-frame clones, with some not included. The table shows roughly 150,000 clones, with over 80% occurring only once. This CDR3 has 13 residues. V gave up 5 bases and J gave up 2 bases, with 9 bases separating them. Germline CDR1 reads GTSNPN; CDR2 reads SVGIG (reference sequence). The source of this sequence is a woman under 30 in good health and CMV-seronegative. The V call is TRBV30, the J call TRBJ1-4, with D possibly matching TRBD1 (5 bases). The sequencing sample was made of PBMCs. Here the CDR3 reads CAWERGTNEKLFF. In nucleotides, the CDR3 is TGTGCCTGGGAACGGGGGACTAATGAAAAACTGTTTTTT.